One and the same sample provided the 14 T cell receptor beta chains below, sequenced in a study of blood T cell repertoires in COVID-19 (dated by TCRdb to between 2020 and 2021). The protocol used for the library was the immunoSEQ multiplex PCR assay. TCRdb obtained this table from immuneACCESS and retained in-frame rearrangements with V and J assigned. These tables miss some clones; where compared with another copy, unresolved V genes account for less than half of the shortfall, and the remainder is unexplained. Recorded for this sample are 150,000 to 200,000 clones; under 90% of them occurred a single time. Roughly 14% of the sample goes to the ten largest clones. The sample was peripheral blood. Receptor source: an older woman with COVID-19, enrolled during active disease.

The chain recombines TRBV7-8 with TRBJ2-3, with TRBD2 matching 12 bases. The CDR3 contains 17 residues. Germline V gene sequence: CDR1 SGHVS, CDR2 FQNEAQ. Unmatched junction bases numbered 12, after V lost 3 bases and J lost 8 bases. CDR3 in amino acids: CASSFQPSGGAAGTQYF. CDR3 DNA: TGTGCCAGCAGCTTCCAGCCTAGCGGGGGGGCCGCGGGTACGCAGTATTTT.

The rearrangement joins TRBV27 to TRBJ2-1; no firm D call. The V and J ends lost 3 bases and 6 bases respectively, with 6 bases between them. The CDR3 sequence is 12 residues long. Germline CDR1 and CDR2: MNHEY and SMNVEV (reference sequence). The CDR3 loop is CASSFLGNEQFF. The CDR3 DNA is TGTGCCAGCAGTTTCCTAGGCAATGAGCAGTTCTTC.

The V gene is TRBV11-2, the J gene TRBJ2-2; maybe TRBD1 (6 bases). V lost 3 bases, J lost 6 bases, and 20 bases lay in between. Germline assignment: CDR1 SGHAT and CDR2 FQNNGV. CDR3 size: 17 residues. The CDR3 reads CASSFRSGQLGAGELFF. DNA of the CDR3: TGTGCCAGCAGCTTCAGAAGCGGACAGTTAGGAGCCGGGGAGCTGTTTTTT.

The rearrangement uses TRBV15 and TRBJ1-5; 10 bases are shared with TRBD1. The CDR3 is 19 residues long. V lost 0 bases, J lost 0 bases, and 8 bases stayed unmatched. The germline V gene has CDR1 LNHNV and CDR2 YYDKDF (reference sequence). The CDR3 region is CATSREDRGSIYSNQPQHF. The CDR3 DNA reads TGTGCCACCAGCAGAGAGGACAGGGGGTCCATTTATAGCAATCAGCCCCAGCATTTT.

V gene TRBV3-1 (or the pseudogene TRBV3-2) combines with J gene TRBJ2-7; 9 positions match TRBD2. CDR3 length: 13 amino acids. Trimming cost V 4 bases and J 2 bases; bases outside gene matches: 0. The germline V gene encodes CDR1 LGHDT and CDR2 YNNKEL (reference sequence). CDR3 in amino acids: CASSPSGTYEQYF. DNA for the CDR3: TGTGCCAGCAGCCCTAGCGGGACCTACGAGCAGTACTTC.

J is TRBJ2-7 and V is TRBV2, with TRBD1 as a possible D gene (6 bases). The CDR3 covers 14 residues. Germline CDR1 and CDR2: SNHLY and FYNNEI. The V end lost 4 bases, the J end lost 8 bases, and 18 bases lay between the germline ends. The CDR3 bases are TGTGCCAGCAGTGCTGGACAGACACGCCTTCAGCAGTACTTC. It codes for CASSAGQTRLQQYF. The complete variable domain, with remaining parts taken from reference TRBV2 and TRBJ2-7, reads EPEVTQTPSHQVTQMGQEVILRCVPISNHLYFYWYRQILGQKVEFLVSFYNNEISEKSEIFDDQFSVERPDGSNFTLKIRSTKLEDSAMYFCASSAGQTRLQQYFGPGTRLTVT.

V gene TRBV5-1 combines with J gene TRBJ2-1; 16 positions agree with TRBD2. Trimming cost V 5 bases and J 10 bases; bases outside gene matches: 12. CDR3 length: 17 amino acids. Germline V lookup: CDR1 SGHRS, CDR2 YFSETQ. The CDR3 spells CASSQSSGTSGGEEQFF. CDR3 sequence (DNA): TGCGCCAGCAGTCAAAGCTCCGGGACTAGCGGGGGGGAAGAGCAGTTCTTC.

The V and J genes are TRBV7-8 and TRBJ1-1; no definite D call. The CDR3 extends over 16 amino acids. Trimming took 5 bases from V and 4 from J, leaving 20 bases between them. Germline V gene lookup returns CDR1 SGHVS and CDR2 FQNEAQ. CDR3 nucleotides: TGTGCCAGCAGCCCCGTTTCGTCTATTCTAGGCACTGAAGCTTTCTTT. Translated, it gives CASSPVSSILGTEAFF. The full variable domain, its missing parts supplied by reference TRBV7-8 and TRBJ1-1, is GAGVSQSPRYKVAKRGQDVALRCDPISGHVSLFWYQQALGQGPEFLTYFQNEAQLDKSGLPSDRFFAERPEGSVSTLKIQRTQQEDSAVYLCASSPVSSILGTEAFFGQGTRLTVV.

The gene calls are TRBV7-8 and TRBJ1-1; TRBD1 matches 7 bases. Germline V gives CDR1 SGHVS, CDR2 FQNEAQ. CDR3 length equals 14 residues. Trimming took 4 bases from V and 5 from J; bases not matched to a gene: 7. CDR3 sequence reads: CASSSQGQSTEAFF. CDR3 coding DNA: TGTGCCAGCAGCTCACAGGGGCAGAGTACTGAAGCTTTCTTT.

The CDR3 nucleotides read TGTGCCAGTAGTATAGAAGGGCCCGGGACAGCTTATGTGCAGTTCTTC. Its protein is CASSIEGPGTAYVQFF. This chain joins TRBV19 and TRBJ2-1; 7 bases line up with TRBD1. Looked up from germline, CDR1 is LNHDA and CDR2 is SQIVND (reference sequence). CDR3 length: 16 residues. J gave up 12 bases and V 0 bases, and 14 bases lay outside the gene matches.

The chain carries TRBV7-3 and TRBJ1-1; 7 bases align to TRBD1. Germline lookup yields CDR1 SGHTA and CDR2 FQGTGA. The V and J ends lost 1 base and 6 bases, in that order; junction bases with no gene match: 8. The CDR3 loop spans 15 amino acids. For the CDR3, the DNA is TGTGCCAGCAGCTTAAAAGGGGGCGCTTACGCTGAAGCTTTCTTT. Encoded protein: CASSLKGGAYAEAFF.

In its sample, this clone was seen a few times. The chain is built from TRBV20-1 and TRBJ1-2; D perhaps matches TRBD1 (5 bases). Trimming removed 3 bases at V and 4 bases at J, with 18 bases between. The CDR3 sequence is 15 residues long. Germline V CDR1 and CDR2: DFQATT, SNEGSKA (reference sequence). The DNA of the CDR3 is TGCAGTGCTAGTATCCGGGACGGGAGGGGCTATGGCTACACCTTC. Amino acids: CSASIRDGRGYGYTF.

In this sample, this clone turned up once. This chain connects TRBV28 to TRBJ2-7, with 7 nucleotides matching TRBD1. Trimming removed 5 bases from V and 5 bases from J; junction bases left unmatched: 9. This CDR3 is built from 14 residues. Germline V lookup: CDR1 MDHEN, CDR2 SYDVKM. CDR3 region: CASSTDRPGNEQYF. The CDR3 DNA sequence: TGTGCCAGCAGTACGGACAGGCCCGGGAACGAGCAGTACTTC. Full variable domain (remainder filled in from reference TRBV28 and TRBJ2-7): DVKVTQSSRYLVKRTGEKVFLECVQDMDHENMFWYRQDPGLGLRLIYFSYDVKMKEKGDIPEGYSVSREKKERFSLILESASTNQTSMYLCASSTDRPGNEQYFGPGTRLTVT.

The sample holds a few counts of this clone. The CDR3 nucleotides read TGTGCCAGCAGCTCCCTTTCCCCCGACAGTCCCTATGGCTACACCTTC. Translated, it gives CASSSLSPDSPYGYTF. J is TRBJ1-2 and V is TRBV7-9, with a weak D call TRBD1 (5 bases). Germline V lookup: CDR1 SEHNR, CDR2 FQNEAQ (reference sequence). V was cut by 4 bases and J by 4 bases, with 19 bases left in between. This CDR3 has 16 amino acids.